The entry below gives a single TCR beta chain sequence along with its context. Its specificity is unknown. TCRdb used MiXCR to reprocess the reads, holding one entry per CDR3 protein. The data hold fewer than 850,000 distinct CDR3 sequences, with almost 30% observed a single time. The CDR3 runs to 15 residues. Trimming pared 3 bases from V and 6 bases from J, leaving 14 bases between. The data were obtained in a study of T cell repertoires in cytomegalovirus infection. Study details: HLA-C-restricted CMV epitopes, recently identified, and well-studied HLA-B-restricted ones were used by the study. A matching HLA type, together with CMV infection, was signaled by public TCR beta signatures.

The receptor was isolated from a human donor in good health (CMV status not recorded). Some clones in this sample may be carry-over from other donors' samples. The source material was cultured CD8+ T cells from PBMCs, sampled from culture after CMV antigen stimulation. The chain employs TRBV12-3 or TRBV12-4 and TRBJ2-2; possible D gene TRBD2, 5 bases. The CDR3 DNA is TGTGCCAGCAGTTTGAGGGTTTTTATCTCCGGGGAGCTGTTTTTT. Its protein product is CASSLRVFISGELFF.